This TCR beta chain was captured by sequencing in a study of OX40 agonist ivuxolimab in advanced cancers. Profiled with immunoSEQ multiplex PCR; TCRdb holds only in-frame clones, not every one. The sample lists 65,000 to 80,000 clones, around 86% occurring once. This specimen was CD4+ or CD8+ T cells sorted from blood, taken in a trial of the OX40 agonist ivuxolimab. This TCR was recovered from an adult with an advanced solid tumor such as melanoma, head and neck, liver or kidney cancer.

In DNA form, the CDR3 reads TGTGCCAGCAGAATCTCCGGGACTAGCCACTACGAGCAGTACTTC. Protein sequence: CASRISGTSHYEQYF. The rearrangement links TRBV6-5 to TRBJ2-7, with TRBD2 identical over 9 bases. CDR3 length equals 15 residues. Trimming at V came to 6 bases and at J to 3 bases, leaving 9 bases not matched to a gene. The germline V gene encodes CDR1 MNHEY and CDR2 SVGAGI.